The T cell receptor (beta chain) described here comes from a study of blood T cells in healthy people across ages (dated by TCRdb to the mid-2010s). The study in broad terms: In model experiments, template switching captured roughly one uniquely barcoded TCR beta cDNA molecule for every two T cells. The study measured age-related changes in TCR beta repertoire diversity using deep sequencing normalized with unique cDNA molecular identifiers. The donors were split into four age groups: young (average about 16 years), middle-aged (about 40), aged (roughly 68) and long-lived (more than 80). Donors of different ages were randomly distributed across sequencing lanes to avoid experimental bias. Two additional independent replicas of 1 million unique cDNA reads from the same blood draw were analyzed for two donors (one aged 18 to 30 and one aged 80 or older).

With regard to this clonotype: Its specific antigen is unknown. The junction departs from the called germline gene at one end, perhaps through a read error.

Donors were a few dozen systemically healthy Caucasian individuals from Russia aged roughly 6 to 100 years. Each donor gave about 9.8 milliliters of peripheral blood, drawn into EDTA-treated Vacutainer tubes. Ficoll-Paque density-gradient centrifugation was used to isolate PBMCs, with at least 7 million per sample. Total RNA was extracted from PBMCs with Trizol reagent, with at least 6 micrograms obtained per sample. The percentages of naive CD45RAhigh/CD27high T cells were determined by flow cytometry on a PBMC aliquot from every donor. What the authors observed across the whole study: Estimates of total diversity based on one million sequenced T cells were regarded as lower bounds and as underestimates. There was a strong correlation between observed TCR beta diversity and the percentage of naive T cells measured by flow cytometry. The CMV infection status of donors was not known, potentially confounding age-related changes in expanded clonotypes. Compared with the aged group, the long-lived group had more naive CD4+ T cells, fewer expanded clones and increased TCR diversity, suggesting age selection. Since profiling was done on bulk unsorted PBMCs, naive and antigen-experienced compartments could not be conclusively compared. Observed TCR beta diversity per million T cells fell roughly linearly with age, and a significant reduction was already apparent by age around 40.

The library relied on 5' RACE. TCRdb shows the sequencer as Illumina HiSeq 2500. A second PCR of about 6 to 11 cycles was run with a J-beta primer mix and a sample-barcoded 5' primer. Each TCR beta cDNA molecule received a unique molecular identifier from a template-switch 5' adaptor carrying 12 random nucleotides. At least 3 million CDR3-containing paired-end reads were obtained from each sample. First-strand cDNA synthesis was performed from all RNA using the Mint cDNA synthesis kit, with priming by a TRBC-specific oligonucleotide. Following uracil-DNA glycosylase treatment, all cDNA underwent a first 18-cycle PCR with the universal primers M1SS and BC2_uni_R. The original pipeline was this. Each sample was normalized by randomly selecting 1 million high-quality reads, each carrying a distinct molecular identifier. Reads with shared molecular identifiers were discarded instead of being binned into consensus sequences. MiTCR, with a Q25 quality threshold and the strictest error-elimination algorithm, was used for CDR3 identification, clonotype clustering and error correction. Lower-bound total TCR beta diversity was estimated with a nonparametric unseen species model using Euler transformation. TCRdb applied fastp at Q25 and MiXCR to the public reads, then kept only in-frame beta chains. Identical CDR3 protein sequences are pooled into one entry, listed with their most common genes and DNA. The V and J calls, along with clone size, are taken from TCRdb and not from the paper's own processing. This sample lists 600,000 to 850,000 distinct CDR3 sequences; approximately 39% were detected once. 20% to 25% of the sample goes to the ten largest clones.

Its CDR3 holds 15 amino acids, cysteine through phenylalanine. The entry retains the CDR3 DNA only, 45 bases that are in frame from base 1. Sequencing was done on a sample of blood. The rearrangement combines TRBV12-3 or TRBV12-4 with TRBJ2-3; 9 junctional bases match TRBD2. This sequence was found in a woman aged 55-75 years in good health. The nucleotide sequence reads as follows: TGTGCCAGCAAGACCGGGACTAGCAACTCAGATACACAGAATTTT. Translated, it reads CASKTGTSNSDTQNF.